The rows below give T cell receptor beta chains drawn from one sample of a study of shared clonotypes between healthy human individuals. This table comes from immunoSEQ multiplex PCR, and its TCRdb copy is limited to in-frame clones, with some not included. The data hold around 2.3 million clones, with about 94% observed a single time. The sequenced sample was naive CD4+ T cells sorted from blood. The receptors shown here come from a man aged 18 to 30 in good health. CDR3s include the opening cysteine and the closing phenylalanine or tryptophan. The order of the fields is J gene, V gene, CDR3 protein.

J: TRBJ2-1; V: TRBV7-2; CDR3: CASSLVAGVGNEQFF
J: TRBJ2-3; V: TRBV5-1; CDR3: CASSLDSPTDTQYF
J: TRBJ1-2; V: TRBV18; CDR3: CASSPGRGVNYGYTF
J: TRBJ1-2; V: TRBV25-1; CDR3: CASSRLAGGGYTF
J: TRBJ1-1; V: TRBV28; CDR3: CASGVGNTEAFF
J: TRBJ2-5; V: TRBV18; CDR3: CASSPSTSGIWARETQYF
J: TRBJ1-3; V: TRBV6-5; CDR3: CASSYSNWAGGNTIYF
J: TRBJ1-6; V: TRBV27; CDR3: CASRTTVGNSPLHF
J: TRBJ2-2; V: TRBV29-1; CDR3: CSVSGTSRHTGELFF
J: TRBJ2-6; V: TRBV7-2; CDR3: CASSSPRSAGANVLTF
J: TRBJ1-2; V: TRBV19; CDR3: CASSIRGFDGYTF
J: TRBJ1-1; V: TRBV6-1; CDR3: CASSGSDNTEAFF
J: TRBJ1-2; V: TRBV5-4; CDR3: CASSLGTAANYGYTF
J: TRBJ2-3; V: TRBV12-5; CDR3: CASGLSFLDTQYF
J: TRBJ2-7; V: TRBV5-3; CDR3: CARSYRDSTYEQYF
J: TRBJ2-3; V: TRBV10-1; CDR3: CASSEVSLGGTDTQYF
J: TRBJ1-5; V: TRBV4-1; CDR3: CASSLADGSSNQPQHF
J: TRBJ2-3; V: TRBV6-6; CDR3: CASSFTGLTQYF
J: TRBJ2-1; V: TRBV28; CDR3: CASSLHGGYNEQFF
J: TRBJ2-7; V: TRBV6-1; CDR3: CASSEAQVAYYEQYF
J: TRBJ1-1; V: TRBV30; CDR3: CAWSDLLGRSNTEAFF
J: TRBJ1-3; V: TRBV29-1; CDR3: CSVSPGQGGDTIYF
J: TRBJ1-1; V: TRBV5-8; CDR3: CASSLEGARGEAFF
J: TRBJ1-6; V: TRBV6-5; CDR3: CASFGGSRGSSPLHF
J: TRBJ2-7; V: TRBV7-9; CDR3: CASSFSDEQYF
J: TRBJ2-3; V: TRBV6-1; CDR3: CASRGMGSDTQYF
J: TRBJ1-1; V: TRBV5-4; CDR3: CASSLIGMNTEAFF
J: TRBJ1-2; V: TRBV30; CDR3: CAWSGARGKGYTF
J: TRBJ2-5; V: TRBV27; CDR3: CASSWRGGETQYF
J: TRBJ2-7; V: TRBV5-1; CDR3: CASNHGQGYEQYF
J: TRBJ2-5; V: TRBV5-4; CDR3: CASSDVNAGTLKETQYF
J: TRBJ2-1; V: TRBV9; CDR3: CASSGAGGLEQFF
J: TRBJ2-5; V: TRBV11-3; CDR3: CASSPGGGLGETQYF
J: TRBJ1-1; V: TRBV30; CDR3: CASSGDTEAFF
J: TRBJ2-2; V: TRBV7-2; CDR3: CASSLGSGSGGELFF
J: TRBJ1-1; V: TRBV7-2; CDR3: CASSLTRQGANTEAFF
J: TRBJ1-5; V: TRBV30; CDR3: CAWSAGTGGWAQHF
J: TRBJ1-2; V: TRBV5-1; CDR3: CASSAGTGRYGYTF
J: TRBJ2-5; V: TRBV7-3; CDR3: CASSLGDYPSKETQYF
J: TRBJ1-2; V: TRBV9; CDR3: CASSVTHNYGYTF
J: TRBJ2-3; V: TRBV12-5; CDR3: CASGLEAGAADTQYF
J: TRBJ1-2; V: TRBV7-9; CDR3: CATGVSNYGYTF
J: TRBJ1-2; V: TRBV7-9; CDR3: CASSLRDRGLGYTF
J: TRBJ1-1; V: TRBV28; CDR3: CASSLVKNTEAFF
J: TRBJ2-5; V: TRBV6-1; CDR3: CASSLGGPETQYF
J: TRBJ1-1; V: TRBV5-1; CDR3: CASSLGWGQGIRGTEAFF
J: TRBJ2-2; V: TRBV5-1; CDR3: CASSWTSGGFSGELFF
J: TRBJ1-6; V: TRBV2; CDR3: CASSYRSAPNSPLHF
J: TRBJ2-3; V: TRBV29-1; CDR3: CSDTDRGTDTQYF
J: TRBJ2-2; V: TRBV6-6; CDR3: CASSGSANTGELFF
J: TRBJ1-3; V: TRBV6-6; CDR3: CASSKSGTGTGNTIYF
J: TRBJ2-2; V: TRBV9; CDR3: CASSVSGTANTGELFF
J: TRBJ1-1; V: TRBV7-2; CDR3: CASSLLSSGGAFF
J: TRBJ1-6; V: TRBV14; CDR3: CASSQLGTGYSPLHF
J: TRBJ2-3; V: TRBV5-1; CDR3: CASSAGGGDTQYF
J: TRBJ2-3; V: TRBV10-2; CDR3: CASSRWDRVTDTQYF
J: TRBJ2-5; V: TRBV6-1; CDR3: CASSEPGLWAQYF
J: TRBJ1-6; V: TRBV6-5; CDR3: CASSPAGANSPLHF
J: TRBJ2-5; V: TRBV11-2; CDR3: CASSSDRDETQYF
J: TRBJ2-1; V: TRBV6-5; CDR3: CASSYTGLAIREQFF